One sample yielded the 16 T cell receptor beta chains listed below, sequenced in a study of regulatory T cells in long-lasting Graves disease. As to time point: newly diagnosed GD, antithyroid drugs for less than 3 months. RNA from PBMCs was the source of the TCR library. The TCR beta library used iRepertoire HTBI primers with Arm-PCR amplification of CDR3. TCRdb passed the multiplex PCR reads through MiXCR, listing each CDR3 protein once. There are 450,000 to 600,000 distinct CDR3 sequences in the sample; roughly 15% occur only once, and 12% lies in the top ten. These same data were also listed under a study on T cells in Graves' hyperthyroidism and ophthalmopathy.

The material was peripheral blood mononuclear cells (PBMCs), obtained at new diagnosis, from a patient treated with antithyroid drugs. The receptors originated from a man in his forties with Graves disease.

In its sample, this clonotype was seen many times. The V gene is TRBV11-2, the J gene TRBJ2-1, with 15 bases lining up with TRBD2. V was clipped by 5 bases and J by 10 bases; unmatched bases: 9. The CDR3 has 16 amino acids. Germline CDR1 reads SGHAT; CDR2 reads FQNNGV. The CDR3 loop is CASSPPGLAGGKEQFF. CDR3 sequence (DNA): TGTGCCAGCAGCCCCCCGGGACTAGCGGGAGGAAAGGAGCAGTTCTTC. Looking up the rest from reference TRBV11-2 and TRBJ2-1 gives the full variable domain: EAGVAQSPRYKIIEKRQSVAFWCNPISGHATLYWYQQILGQGPKLLIQFQNNGVVDDSQLPKDRFSAERLKGVDSTLKIQPAKLEDSAVYLCASSPPGLAGGKEQFFGPGTRLTVL.

This clonotype showed up many times. One junction end disagrees with the germline gene, perhaps due to a read error. V usage is TRBV3-1 and J usage is TRBJ1-5; D call uncertain. CDR3 length equals 12 residues. Germline CDR1 LGHDT, CDR2 YNNKEL (reference sequence). The CDR3 is CASSFSNQPKHF. In DNA, the CDR3 is TGTGCCAGCAGCTTTAGCAATCAGCCCAAGCATTTT.

This clonotype was recorded many times. The V and J genes are TRBV2 and TRBJ2-7; D is perhaps TRBD1 (6 bases). The CDR3 is 16 residues long. Germline CDR1 and CDR2: SNHLY and FYNNEI. Trimming removed 3 bases at V and 6 bases at J, with 21 bases between. CDR3 sequence reads: CASSDSSGTLPGEQYF. As DNA, the CDR3 is TGTGCCAGCAGTGATTCTTCCGGGACACTCCCTGGCGAGCAGTACTTC. The full variable domain, completed using reference TRBV2 and TRBJ2-7, is EPEVTQTPSHQVTQMGQEVILRCVPISNHLYFYWYRQILGQKVEFLVSFYNNEISEKSEIFDDQFSVERPDGSNFTLKIRSTKLEDSAMYFCASSDSSGTLPGEQYFGPGTRLTVT.

This clonotype turned up a few times. The CDR3 reads CASTPEGSSGANVLTF. In DNA form, the CDR3 reads TGTGCCAGTACCCCTGAGGGCTCCTCTGGGGCCAACGTCCTGACTTTC. The chain uses TRBV19 and TRBJ2-6, with TRBD2 as a possible D gene (5 bases). The germline CDR1 and CDR2 sequences are LNHDA and SQIVND (reference sequence). V was pared by 7 bases and J by 0 bases, with 13 bases between. CDR3 length: 16 residues.

This clonotype was recorded at least ten times. V usage is TRBV30 and J usage is TRBJ2-3; 13 bases align to TRBD2. With 5 bases clipped from V and 2 bases from J, the junction kept 1 base outside the gene matches. Germline V gene lookup returns CDR1 GTSNPN and CDR2 SVGIG (reference sequence). There are 14 residues in the CDR3. In DNA, the CDR3 is TGTGCCTGGGGGACTAGCGGGAACACAGATACGCAGTATTTT. This gives the protein CAWGTSGNTDTQYF.

This clonotype has a handful of counts. This chain uses TRBV19 with TRBJ2-1; 14 bases are shared with TRBD2. J lost 8 bases, V lost 3 bases, and 6 bases had no gene match. The CDR3 has 16 amino acids. CDR1 and CDR2 (germline): LNHDA, SQIVND (reference sequence). CDR3 residues: CASSIGGTSGSDEQFF. DNA for the CDR3: TGTGCCAGTAGTATTGGTGGGACTAGCGGGAGTGATGAGCAGTTCTTC.

This clonotype was detected many times. V and J are TRBV9 and TRBJ1-1; the D gene is possibly TRBD1 (6 bases). From germline, CDR1 is SGDLS and CDR2 YYNGEE. The CDR3 has 15 amino acids. V lost 4 bases to trimming and J lost 0 bases, with 13 bases between them. For the CDR3, the DNA is TGTGCCAGCAGCTTTAGTTCAGGGGTGAACACTGAAGCTTTCTTT. Protein product: CASSFSSGVNTEAFF.

The V call is TRBV18, the J call TRBJ2-5; 8 bases fit TRBD1. This CDR3 is built from 14 residues. Germline CDR1 and CDR2: KGHSH and LQKENI. J lost 3 bases, V lost 3 bases, and 3 bases had no gene match. CDR3 in amino acids: CASSPDRGKETQYF. The DNA of the CDR3 is TGTGCCAGCTCACCTGACAGGGGAAAAGAGACCCAGTACTTC.

This clonotype was seen at least ten times. CDR3 sequence (DNA): TGTGCCATCAGGACGGGCGCGTATGGCTACACCTTC. Protein sequence: CAIRTGAYGYTF. This chain uses TRBV6-1 with TRBJ1-2, with D hard to call. The germline CDR1 and CDR2 sequences are MNHNS and SASEGT. Trimming took off 10 bases at V and 5 bases at J, with 14 bases between the two ends. This CDR3 spans 12 amino acids.

Of note for this clonotype: One junction end does not reproduce the germline sequence, and a read error may be involved. The genes are TRBV5-1 and TRBJ2-1; 7 nucleotides line up with TRBD1. This CDR3 spans 14 amino acids. Germline V lookup: CDR1 SGHRS, CDR2 YFSETQ. The CDR3 DNA reads as TGCGCCAGCAGCTTGGACAGGGGCGGCAATGGGCAGTTCTTC. It codes for CASSLDRGGNGQFF.

This clonotype was found many times. The chain couples TRBV12-3 or TRBV12-4 to TRBJ2-1; D unclear. The CDR3 is 12 amino acids. V was shortened by 10 bases and J by 3 bases, with 10 bases between the two germline ends. CDR3 protein: CATGAFYNEQFF. The CDR3 DNA follows: TGTGCCACCGGAGCCTTCTACAATGAGCAGTTCTTC.

The rearrangement uses TRBV29-1 and TRBJ2-7, with 7 bases matching TRBD2. Near its end, the DNA agrees better with TRBJ2-1, so the J call may be wrong. This CDR3 has 11 amino acids. Per germline, CDR1 SQVTM and CDR2 ANQGSEA. The CDR3 DNA sequence: TGCAGCGTCGGACTAGACAATGAGCAGTTCTTC. Translating it yields CSVGLDNEQFF.

The table lists this clonotype with a few counts. The chain couples TRBV6-9 to TRBJ2-2; 11 bases map to TRBD2. The germline gives CDR1 MNHGY, CDR2 SVAAGI. CDR3 length equals 18 residues. The V segment lost 3 bases and the J segment 2 bases; nucleotides outside the gene matches: 8. The CDR3 DNA reads as TGTGCCAGCAGTTACACGGGACTAGCGGCAATAAACACCGGGGAGCTGTTTTTT. This gives the protein CASSYTGLAAINTGELFF.

This clonotype has at least ten counts. V is TRBV12-3 or TRBV12-4 and J is TRBJ1-5; TRBD1 might be the D (5 bases). Trimming left V 3 bases short and J 6 bases short, with 12 bases between. The CDR3 is 14 amino acids. CDR3 bases: TGTGCCAGCAGTTTTAACCAGGGAGGTCAGCCCCAGCATTTT. It translates to CASSFNQGGQPQHF.

This clonotype was detected many times. J is TRBJ2-2 and V is TRBV7-2; 10 bases line up with TRBD2. This CDR3 spans 17 amino acids. Germline assignment: CDR1 SGHTA and CDR2 FQGNSA. The V and J ends lost 3 bases and 7 bases, in that order; junction bases with no gene match: 11. DNA for the CDR3: TGTGCCAGCAGCTTTGAACGGCTAGCGGGAGTTTTCGGGGAGCTGTTTTTT. This translates into CASSFERLAGVFGELFF.

The gene calls are TRBV19 and TRBJ2-4, with TRBD2 as a possible D gene (5 bases). V shed 11 bases and J shed 3 bases, with 11 bases lying between them. This CDR3 spans 12 amino acids. Looked up from germline, CDR1 is LNHDA and CDR2 is SQIVND (reference sequence). The chain's CDR3 is CAPGVGKNIQYF. The CDR3 DNA sequence: TGTGCCCCCGGGGTTGGCAAAAACATTCAGTACTTC. Looking up the rest from reference TRBV19 and TRBJ2-4 gives the full variable domain: DGGITQSPKYLFRKEGQNVTLSCEQNLNHDAMYWYRQDPGQGLRLIYYSQIVNDFQKGDIAEGYSVSREKKESFPLTVTSAQKNPTAFYLCAPGVGKNIQYFGAGTRLSVL.